These 30 T cell receptor beta chains share one sample of origin, sequenced in a study of early stage breast cancer tumors (TCRdb year 2017). Libraries came from the immunoSEQ multiplex PCR assay. TCRdb stores this immuneACCESS table with in-frame sequences only. Part of the clones is absent; in the studies checked, under half of the shortfall reflects unresolved V genes, and no reason is known for the rest. The sample table lists about 51,000 clones, around four fifths of them with a count of one. Together, the top ten hold around 3.4% of the sample. Sequencing input: blood. These receptor sequences come from a person aged 35-55 years with breast cancer.

The chain recombines TRBV7-2 with TRBJ2-5; D ambiguous. Germline CDR1 reads SGHTA; CDR2 reads FQGNSA. Deletions cut 0 bases from V and 5 bases from J, with 10 bases between. The CDR3 runs to 14 residues. CDR3 DNA sequence: TGTGCCAGCAGCTTAGCCCGGTTAAGGGAGACCCAGTACTTC. This encodes CASSLARLRETQYF.

This clone has only a few counts. The chain is built from TRBV2 and TRBJ2-7, with 7 bases aligning to TRBD2. From germline, CDR1 is SNHLY and CDR2 FYNNEI. The CDR3 totals 13 residues. The V segment lost 8 bases and the J segment 7 bases; nucleotides outside the gene matches: 11. The CDR3 is CASGWGGKGEQYF. DNA for the CDR3: TGTGCCAGCGGTTGGGGGGGAAAAGGGGAGCAGTACTTC. The full variable domain, rest sourced from reference TRBV2 and TRBJ2-7, is EPEVTQTPSHQVTQMGQEVILRCVPISNHLYFYWYRQILGQKVEFLVSFYNNEISEKSEIFDDQFSVERPDGSNFTLKIRSTKLEDSAMYFCASGWGGKGEQYFGPGTRLTVT.

This clone was seen only a few times. The rearrangement uses TRBV7-9 and TRBJ1-4; D is perhaps TRBD1 (6 bases). This CDR3 contains 15 residues. The V gene lost 5 bases and the J gene lost 8 bases, with 18 bases spanning the gap. The V gene's germline CDR1 is SEHNR and CDR2 FQNEAQ (reference sequence). This chain's CDR3 is CASSLDRTGKEKLFF. The CDR3 DNA follows: TGTGCCAGCAGCCTCGACAGGACCGGGAAAGAAAAACTGTTTTTT.

The chain couples TRBV19 to TRBJ1-4; TRBD1 agrees at 8 bases. V gave up 4 bases and J gave up 7 bases; unmatched junction bases: 11. This CDR3 has 16 amino acids. CDR1 is LNHDA, CDR2 SQIVND, per germline (reference sequence). The CDR3 DNA reads TGTGCCAGTAGTAGATCAACGGGACAGGCAAGTGAAAAACTGTTTTTT. Translation: CASSRSTGQASEKLFF.

The V and J genes are TRBV6-4 and TRBJ2-1, with 11 bases matching TRBD2. The trim removed 1 base at V and 7 bases at J, leaving 3 bases unmatched. Germline V gene sequence: CDR1 MRHNA, CDR2 SNTAGT. The CDR3 sequence is 15 residues long. Here the CDR3 DNA reads TGTGCCAGCAGTGACTTAGCGGGAGGGAGGAATGAGCAGTTCTTC. This gives the protein CASSDLAGGRNEQFF.

The CDR3 sequence: CASSRTLNTEAFF. CDR3 nucleotides: TGTGCCAGCAGCCGAACTTTGAACACTGAAGCTTTCTTT. The chain carries TRBV6-5 and TRBJ1-1; D is undetermined. This CDR3 spans 13 amino acids. Trimming shortened V by 6 bases and J by 0 bases, and 8 bases separated the two germline ends. Germline values: CDR1 MNHEY, CDR2 SVGAGI.

The V gene is TRBV25-1, the J gene TRBJ1-2, with no clear D. The germline V gene encodes CDR1 MGHDK and CDR2 SYGVNS. Trimming took 3 bases from V and 8 from J, leaving 7 bases between them. This CDR3 region has 11 residues. CDR3 sequence reads: CASSDPRGYTF. In DNA form, the CDR3 reads TGTGCCAGCAGTGACCCGCGCGGCTACACCTTC.

The chain combines TRBV4-1 with TRBJ2-3; 13 nucleotides agree with TRBD2. CDR3 length: 16 amino acids. Unmatched junction bases numbered 7, after V lost 4 bases and J lost 6 bases. Looked up from germline, CDR1 is MGHRA and CDR2 is YSYEKL. CDR3 protein: CASSPGLAGSFDTQYF. The CDR3 nucleotides are TGCGCCAGCAGCCCGGGACTAGCGGGATCTTTTGATACGCAGTATTTT.

The chain couples TRBV5-1 to TRBJ2-3, with D uncertain. Germline values: CDR1 SGHRS, CDR2 YFSETQ. The CDR3 sequence is 13 residues long. The V and J ends lost 4 bases and 5 bases respectively, with 11 bases between them. This CDR3 reads CASSPHRRDTQYF. The DNA for the CDR3 is TGCGCCAGCAGCCCCCACCGCCGAGATACGCAGTATTTT.

The chain uses TRBV7-2 and TRBJ2-5; maybe TRBD1 (9 bases). Germline V gives CDR1 SGHTA, CDR2 FQGNSA. The CDR3 runs 16 residues. The V gene lost 2 bases and the J gene lost 5 bases, with 18 bases spanning the gap. This CDR3 is CASSLSGGGQGETQYF. DNA of the CDR3: TGTGCCAGCAGCTTAAGCGGGGGAGGACAGGGGGAGACCCAGTACTTC.

The chain couples TRBV18 to TRBJ2-7; a possible D gene is TRBD1 (6 bases). Trimming shortened V by 3 bases and J by 5 bases, and 17 bases separated the two germline ends. This CDR3 spans 15 amino acids. Germline-derived CDR1 and CDR2 are KGHSH and LQKENI. CDR3 region: CASSPQGGSENEQYF. CDR3 DNA sequence: TGTGCCAGCTCACCTCAAGGGGGTAGTGAGAACGAGCAGTACTTC.

This chain uses TRBV9 with TRBJ1-4; unclear D gene. With 4 bases removed from V and 3 bases from J, the gap between germline ends came to 16 bases. Germline CDR1 SGDLS, CDR2 YYNGEE. The CDR3 loop spans 16 amino acids. The CDR3 DNA sequence: TGTGCCAGCAGCCCCCAGATGCCCGCTGCTAATGAAAAACTGTTTTTT. Translating it yields CASSPQMPAANEKLFF.

This clone has just a few counts. The chain combines TRBV30 with TRBJ2-1; unclear D gene. CDR1 and CDR2 from the germline V gene are GTSNPN and SVGIG (reference sequence). V was cut by 1 base and J by 6 bases, with 4 bases left in between. The CDR3 length is 11 residues. The CDR3 DNA follows: TGTGCCTGGAGTGCGAGCAATGAGCAGTTCTTC. Its protein is CAWSASNEQFF.

This rearrangement joins TRBV5-1 to TRBJ2-3, with D uncertain. The CDR3 has 15 amino acids. Trimming took 0 bases from V and 3 from J, leaving 11 bases between them. The V gene's germline CDR1 is SGHRS and CDR2 YFSETQ. CDR3 in DNA: TGCGCCAGCAGCTTGGAAGGGAAGGGAACAGATACGCAGTATTTT. It yields the protein CASSLEGKGTDTQYF.

This clone came up a few times. The rearrangement joins TRBV7-8 to TRBJ2-7; a weak D match, TRBD1 (6 bases). With 5 bases removed from V and 5 bases from J, the gap between germline ends came to 19 bases. CDR1 is SGHVS, CDR2 FQNEAQ, per germline. This CDR3 comprises 15 residues. CDR3 nucleotides: TGTGCCAGCAGCCCACGGGCGGTCGCAGGGGACGAGCAGTACTTC. Translated: CASSPRAVAGDEQYF.

The chain couples TRBV7-8 to TRBJ1-5, with D maybe TRBD1 (5 bases). The CDR3 extends over 14 amino acids. CDR1 and CDR2 from the germline V gene are SGHVS and FQNEAQ. Trimming left V 4 bases short and J 6 bases short, with 13 bases between. CDR3 loop: CASSYTGRSQPQHF. DNA of the CDR3: TGTGCCAGCAGCTACACAGGTCGAAGTCAGCCCCAGCATTTT.

This sequence joins TRBV30 and TRBJ1-1, with D possibly being TRBD1 (5 bases). V gave up 5 bases and J gave up 3 bases, with 19 bases separating them. Germline CDR1 and CDR2: GTSNPN and SVGIG (reference sequence). The CDR3 has 15 amino acids. In DNA form, the CDR3 reads TGTGCCTGGGGGTTGTATTTTCGGGGGGACACTGAAGCTTTCTTT. It encodes CAWGLYFRGDTEAFF.

The chain uses TRBV20-1 and TRBJ2-7, with D perhaps TRBD1 or TRBD2 (6 bases each). CDR1 and CDR2 from the germline V gene are DFQATT and SNEGSKA (reference sequence). The length of the CDR3 is 11 residues. Trimming took 7 bases from V and 2 from J, leaving 9 bases between them. In DNA, the CDR3 is TGCAGTGTGGAGGGGGCCTACGAGCAGTACTTC. Its translation is CSVEGAYEQYF.

Written as DNA, the CDR3 is TGTGCCAGCAGTGGCCGACAGGGGGTCTATGGCTACACCTTC. This codes for CASSGRQGVYGYTF. The rearrangement links TRBV6-5 to TRBJ1-2; 9 bases map to TRBD1. Trimming cost V 5 bases and J 4 bases; bases outside gene matches: 5. CDR3 length: 14 residues. Per the germline V gene, CDR1 is MNHEY and CDR2 is SVGAGI.

This chain joins TRBV10-3 and TRBJ2-3; 15 positions agree with TRBD2. CDR3 size: 17 residues. V trimming: 8 bases; J trimming: 0 bases; junction bases outside the gene matches: 6. CDR1 and CDR2 from the germline V gene are ENHRY and SYGVKD. CDR3 sequence: CAIHGGLAGGSTDTQYF. CDR3 in DNA: TGTGCCATCCATGGGGGACTAGCGGGAGGAAGCACAGATACGCAGTATTTT.

The chain employs TRBV7-8 and TRBJ2-7; the match to TRBD1 covers 11 bases. Germline CDR1 SGHVS, CDR2 FQNEAQ. V shed 3 bases and J 12 bases; nucleotides not matched to a gene: 19. This CDR3 is built from 17 residues. The DNA for the CDR3 is TGTGCCAGCAGCTTGATCCCGGGACAGGGGGTTGGGCTGGATGGGTACTTC. It yields the protein CASSLIPGQGVGLDGYF. Looking up the rest from reference TRBV7-8 and TRBJ2-7 gives the full variable domain: GAGVSQSPRYKVAKRGQDVALRCDPISGHVSLFWYQQALGQGPEFLTYFQNEAQLDKSGLPSDRFFAERPEGSVSTLKIQRTQQEDSAVYLCASSLIPGQGVGLDGYFGPGTRLTVT.

This rearrangement joins TRBV11-3 to TRBJ2-7; D unresolved. V was trimmed by 1 base and J by 3 bases, leaving 10 bases between them. Germline loops: CDR1 SGHNT, CDR2 YENEEA. There are 14 residues in the CDR3. CDR3 sequence reads: CASSLGRQFYEQYF. CDR3 bases: TGTGCCAGCAGCTTAGGGCGTCAGTTCTACGAGCAGTACTTC.

The gene calls are TRBV30 and TRBJ1-1, with a weak D call TRBD1 (5 bases). The CDR3 consists of 13 residues. Germline CDR1 GTSNPN, CDR2 SVGIG (reference sequence). With 0 bases removed from V and 11 bases from J, the gap between germline ends came to 16 bases. CDR3 DNA: TGTGCCTGGAGTGTACCCTCCGGAGGGGTGGCTTTCTTT. Encoded protein: CAWSVPSGGVAFF. The complete variable domain, with remaining parts taken from reference TRBV30 and TRBJ1-1, reads SQTIHQWPATLVQPVGSPLSLECTVEGTSNPNLYWYRQAAGRGLQLLFYSVGIGQISSEVPQNLSASRPQDRQFILSSKKLLLSDSGFYLCAWSVPSGGVAFFGQGTRLTVV.

The gene calls are TRBV7-8 and TRBJ2-7, with TRBD1 matching 7 bases. Germline values: CDR1 SGHVS, CDR2 FQNEAQ. The trim removed 3 bases at V and 3 bases at J, leaving 2 bases unmatched. This CDR3 is 13 amino acids long. Here the CDR3 reads CASSFGTDYEQYF. The CDR3 DNA sequence: TGTGCCAGCAGCTTCGGGACAGACTACGAGCAGTACTTC.

The DNA for the CDR3 is TGTGCCAGCAGGTCCGGGACAGGGACCAATCAGCCCCAGCATTTT. Its protein product is CASRSGTGTNQPQHF. V gene TRBV2 combines with J gene TRBJ1-5, with TRBD1 matching 9 bases. Germline loops: CDR1 SNHLY, CDR2 FYNNEI. With V trimmed by 6 bases and J by 3 bases, 6 bases remained unmatched. The CDR3 is 15 residues long.

The gene calls are TRBV4-1 and TRBJ2-1, with TRBD2 matching over 8 bases. CDR1 and CDR2 (germline): MGHRA, YSYEKL. The V segment lost 3 bases and the J segment 7 bases; nucleotides outside the gene matches: 14. CDR3 size: 17 residues. The CDR3 is CASSQTLGSGGPNEQFF. CDR3 nucleotides: TGCGCCAGCAGCCAGACCTTGGGGTCGGGAGGGCCGAATGAGCAGTTCTTC.

The gene calls are TRBV6-1 and TRBJ1-2; a weak D match, TRBD1 (5 bases). CDR1 is MNHNS and CDR2 is SASEGT in the germline V gene. The CDR3 covers 12 residues. The V gene lost 5 bases and the J gene lost 5 bases, with 9 bases spanning the gap. The CDR3 is CASSLTDYGYTF. The CDR3 region has the DNA TGTGCCAGCAGTCTGACAGATTATGGCTACACCTTC.

This clone has just one count. This chain uses TRBV11-2 with TRBJ2-3; D gene unclear. The CDR3 is 12 amino acids. Germline assignment: CDR1 SGHAT and CDR2 FQNNGV. V dropped 5 bases and J dropped 3 bases, with 6 bases sitting between them. CDR3 sequence: CASSAQTDTQYF. As DNA, the CDR3 is TGTGCCAGCAGCGCGCAAACAGATACGCAGTATTTT.

This clone showed up just a few times. J is TRBJ1-4 and V is TRBV10-3, with TRBD1 identical over 7 bases. After removal of 6 bases from V and 6 bases from J, the junction contained 7 bases not matched to a gene. There are 14 residues in the CDR3. CDR1 and CDR2 from the germline V gene are ENHRY and SYGVKD. The CDR3 is CAIRTGEGDEKLFF. For the CDR3, the DNA is TGTGCCATCAGAACAGGGGAGGGCGATGAAAAACTGTTTTTT.

The V gene is TRBV5-4, the J gene TRBJ1-6, with 9 bases fitting TRBD1. Unmatched junction bases numbered 8, after V lost 4 bases and J lost 9 bases. This CDR3 has 15 residues. In germline, CDR1 is SGHNT, CDR2 YYREEE (reference sequence). The chain's CDR3 is CASSPKGTGLSPLHF. In DNA form, the CDR3 reads TGTGCCAGCAGCCCGAAAGGGACAGGGCTTTCACCCCTCCACTTT.